This entry describes one T cell receptor (beta chain). Its antigen is undetermined. Samples were taken several times over chemoradiotherapy. Germline CDR1 is MNHEY and CDR2 is SVGAGI. This CDR3 is built from 13 residues. V dropped 6 bases and J dropped 8 bases, with 16 bases sitting between them. Data came from immunoSEQ multiplex PCR; TCRdb stores just in-frame clones and leaves some out. The sample gives approximately 2,500 clones, around nine tenths of which show up once; approximately 2.8% is in the top ten. These data come from a study of chemoradiotherapy in HPV16-positive cancers. Overall study: Candidate HPV-specific T-cell clones and common TCR motifs came from functional assays in a couple of HPV16-positive patients. Study-level results: For HPV16-positive patients, expanding HPV-responsive T cells associated with longer recurrence-free survival. During treatment, candidate HPV-specific clones and E7-related motifs expanded in tumor.

This TCR derives from a human donor with HPV-associated anogenital cancer. Sample: tumor tissue, taken from a patient who underwent chemoradiotherapy. The chain joins TRBV6-5 to TRBJ1-2; D is perhaps TRBD1 (6 bases). CDR3 DNA: TGTGCCAGCAGACCGGACAGCTGGGGGGGCTACACCTTC. It encodes CASRPDSWGGYTF.